Detailed here is one T cell receptor (beta chain). These data originate in a study of cytomegalovirus exposure and HLA in healthy donors. Germline V CDR1 and CDR2: LGHNA, YNFKEQ. This CDR3 has 19 amino acids. The trim removed 0 bases at V and 3 bases at J, leaving 9 bases unmatched. Despite likely unrecorded immune exposures, the donors were nominally healthy at the time of sampling. The PCR made use of 60 Vbeta and 13 Jbeta primers. Assay: immunoSEQ multiplex PCR; the TCRdb copy retains only in-frame clones and omits some. Found here are fewer than 200,000 clones, 75% to 80% of them singletons; the top ten hold 13% to 15%.

The rearrangement links TRBV4-2 to TRBJ2-7, with 15 bases matching TRBD2. The TCR was taken from a woman aged 25 to 45 in good health and CMV-seropositive. Sequencing was carried out using PBMCs. In DNA, the CDR3 is TGTGCCAGCAGCCAAGATGGACTAGCGGGAGGGTTTTTATACTACGAGCAGTACTTC. Translated, it gives CASSQDGLAGGFLYYEQYF.